This TCR beta chain originates from a study of blood T cell repertoires in COVID-19. Study information: From the United States, Italy and Spain came samples of acute and convalescent COVID-19. PBMCs, B-cell-depleted T cells, or T cells were the source of the cDNA or gDNA that made up the material.

As handled by the study authors: By means of reference gene primer amplification, nucleated cell counts were estimated. Some clones are missing from TCRdb's copy, which holds only in-frame ones; the method was immunoSEQ multiplex PCR. That table gives V, J and clone size, and the DNA gave D and trimming. This table has about 210,000 clones, approximately 90% appearing once. Trimming took 0 bases from V and 14 from J; bases not matched to a gene: 4. This CDR3 comprises 13 residues. Germline V gene lookup returns CDR1 MNHNS and CDR2 SASEGT. The chain links TRBV6-1 to TRBJ1-6, with 7 bases identical to TRBD1. Material: peripheral blood. The receptor was derived from a woman in her thirties or forties with acute or convalescent COVID-19. CDR3 protein: CASSEAEGATLHF. CDR3 nucleotide sequence: TGTGCCAGCAGTGAAGCGGAGGGGGCGACCCTCCACTTT.